This TCR beta chain derives from a study of blood T cell repertoires in COVID-19. Study overall: Researchers got acute and convalescent COVID-19 samples from the United States, Italy and Spain. The cDNA or gDNA used as material had been derived from T cells, B-cell-depleted T cells, or PBMCs.

Seattle enrolled patients during active infection and tracked them longitudinally. The germline V gene encodes CDR1 MNHEY and CDR2 SMNVEV (reference sequence). Trimming left V 6 bases short and J 1 base short, with 27 bases between. The length of the CDR3 is 19 residues. Per the study methods: Nucleated cell number was recorded as an estimate derived from reference gene primer amplification. TCRdb's table, derived via immunoSEQ multiplex PCR, lists solely in-frame clones and lacks some. The V and J calls and the clone size are those of that table, but D and trimming were determined from the DNA. The sample consists of about 310,000 clones, around 89% of them appearing once.

Sequencing was performed on peripheral blood. The sequence came from a woman in her 40s with COVID-19, enrolled during active disease. The chain employs TRBV27 and TRBJ1-1, with D possibly matching TRBD1 (5 bases). The CDR3 here is CASRGYAVPGGPKNTEAFF. CDR3 nucleotide sequence: TGTGCCAGCAGAGGTTACGCCGTACCGGGGGGACCTAAGAACACTGAAGCTTTCTTT.